These 8 T cell receptor beta chains originate from one sample sequenced in a study of T cells in localized non-small cell lung cancer. Only in-frame clones appear in the TCRdb table, and some are missing; sequencing was by immunoSEQ multiplex PCR. This sample carries 38,000 or so clones, 81% of them seen once, and the ten largest clones take roughly 7.3%. The material sequenced was peripheral blood mononuclear cells, taken before any cancer treatment. These receptors came from a male donor aged 60 or over with stage II lung adenocarcinoma.

The V and J genes are TRBV7-9 and TRBJ2-1; TRBD2 matches 11 bases. Germline V lookup: CDR1 SEHNR, CDR2 FQNEAQ (reference sequence). The CDR3 has 15 amino acids. The V gene end was trimmed by 5 bases and the J gene end by 8 bases; junction bases not matched to a gene: 8. CDR3 in amino acids: CASSPVGTSGDEQFF. As DNA, the CDR3 is TGTGCCAGCAGCCCCGTGGGGACTAGCGGCGATGAGCAGTTCTTC.

The chain employs TRBV15 and TRBJ2-3; D may be TRBD1 or TRBD2 (6 bases each). CDR3 size: 15 residues. V lost 1 base and J lost 6, with 14 bases in between. Germline values: CDR1 LNHNV, CDR2 YYDKDF (reference sequence). CDR3 DNA: TGTGCCACCAGCAGAGGGTCGGGGGACACGGATACGCAGTATTTT. Protein: CATSRGSGDTDTQYF.

The chain carries TRBV29-1 and TRBJ1-1, with D hard to call. Germline assignment: CDR1 SQVTM and CDR2 ANQGSEA. The CDR3 has 14 residues. The V and J ends lost 6 bases and 2 bases respectively, with 16 bases between them. CDR3 region: CSVASAEGNTEAFF. The CDR3 DNA sequence: TGCAGCGTCGCCTCGGCTGAAGGAAACACTGAAGCTTTCTTT.

V and J are TRBV10-3 and TRBJ2-7; 12 bases are shared with TRBD1. The CDR3 has 17 amino acids. CDR1 ENHRY and CDR2 SYGVKD come from the germline V gene. V lost 5 bases to trimming and J lost 7 bases; unmatched junction nucleotides: 15. The CDR3 sequence: CAISQNLRGTGGGEQYF. The CDR3 DNA follows: TGTGCCATCAGTCAAAATTTGAGGGGGACAGGGGGCGGAGAGCAGTACTTC.

The sample holds a few counts of this clone. The V gene is TRBV7-9, the J gene TRBJ1-5; D may be TRBD1 (5 bases). CDR3 length: 14 residues. The ends were cut back, 8 bases at V and 6 bases at J, with 17 bases in the middle. Germline lookup yields CDR1 SEHNR and CDR2 FQNEAQ (reference sequence). For the CDR3, the DNA is TGTGCCAGCGCGACAACGGGGGAGGCTCAGCCCCAGCATTTT. Translating it yields CASATTGEAQPQHF. The variable domain in full, with the rest retrieved from reference TRBV7-9 and TRBJ1-5, is DTGVSQNPRHKITKRGQNVTFRCDPISEHNRLYWYRQTLGQGPEFLTYFQNEAQLEKSRLLSDRFSAERPKGSFSTLEIQRTEQGDSAMYLCASATTGEAQPQHFGDGTRLSIL.

The V and J genes are TRBV27 and TRBJ2-3; TRBD2 agrees at 12 bases. Germline V lookup: CDR1 MNHEY, CDR2 SMNVEV (reference sequence). Unmatched junction bases numbered 5, after V lost 1 base and J lost 3 bases. This CDR3 comprises 17 residues. The CDR3 loop reads CASSLYGLAGFTDTQYF. The CDR3 nucleotides are TGTGCCAGCAGTTTATATGGACTAGCGGGATTTACAGATACGCAGTATTTT.

The chain links TRBV6-5 to TRBJ2-7; possibly TRBD1 for D (6 bases). The germline V gene encodes CDR1 MNHEY and CDR2 SVGAGI. This CDR3 region has 14 residues. The ends were cut back, 3 bases at V and 6 bases at J, with 15 bases in the middle. The CDR3 is CASSYIETGPEQYF. Written as DNA, the CDR3 is TGTGCCAGCAGTTATATAGAAACAGGGCCCGAGCAGTACTTC.

V is TRBV4-2 and J is TRBJ1-5; no clear D. Trimming took 1 base from V and 5 from J, leaving 9 bases between them. The CDR3 sequence is 14 residues long. Germline V gene lookup returns CDR1 LGHNA and CDR2 YNFKEQ. CDR3 loop: CASSQGGLDQPQHF. CDR3 nucleotides: TGTGCCAGCAGCCAAGGAGGGCTCGATCAGCCCCAGCATTTT.